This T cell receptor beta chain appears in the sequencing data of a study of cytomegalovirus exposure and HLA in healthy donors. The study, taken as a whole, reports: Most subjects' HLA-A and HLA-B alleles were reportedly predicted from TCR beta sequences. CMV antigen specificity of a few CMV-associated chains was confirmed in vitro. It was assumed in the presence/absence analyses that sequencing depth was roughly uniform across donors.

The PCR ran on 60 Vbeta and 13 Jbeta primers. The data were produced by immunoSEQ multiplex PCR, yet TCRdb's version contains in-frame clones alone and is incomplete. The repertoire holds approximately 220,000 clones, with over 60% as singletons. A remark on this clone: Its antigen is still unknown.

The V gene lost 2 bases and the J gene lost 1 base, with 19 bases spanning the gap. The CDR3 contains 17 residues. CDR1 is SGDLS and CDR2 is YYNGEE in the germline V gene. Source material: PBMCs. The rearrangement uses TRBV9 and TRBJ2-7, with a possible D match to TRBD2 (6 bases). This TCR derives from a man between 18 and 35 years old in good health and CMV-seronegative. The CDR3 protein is CASSVGLPSGPSYEQYF. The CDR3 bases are TGTGCCAGCAGCGTCGGACTGCCCAGCGGGCCATCCTACGAGCAGTACTTC.